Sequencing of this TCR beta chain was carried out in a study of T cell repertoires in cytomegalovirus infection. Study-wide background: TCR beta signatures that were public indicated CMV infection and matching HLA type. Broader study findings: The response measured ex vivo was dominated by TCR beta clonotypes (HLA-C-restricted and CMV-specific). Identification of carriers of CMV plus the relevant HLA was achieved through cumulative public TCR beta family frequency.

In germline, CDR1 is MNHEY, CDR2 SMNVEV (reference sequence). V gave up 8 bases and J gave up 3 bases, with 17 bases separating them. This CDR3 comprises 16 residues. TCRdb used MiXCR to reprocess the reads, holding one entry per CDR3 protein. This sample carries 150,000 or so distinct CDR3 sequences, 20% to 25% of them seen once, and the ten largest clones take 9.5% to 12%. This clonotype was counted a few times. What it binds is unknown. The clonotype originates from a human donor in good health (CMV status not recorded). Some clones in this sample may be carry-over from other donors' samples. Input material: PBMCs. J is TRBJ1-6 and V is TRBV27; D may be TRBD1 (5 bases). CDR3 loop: CASRISGTHYNSPLHF. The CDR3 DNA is TGTGCCAGCCGGATTTCCGGGACTCACTATAATTCACCCCTCCACTTT.